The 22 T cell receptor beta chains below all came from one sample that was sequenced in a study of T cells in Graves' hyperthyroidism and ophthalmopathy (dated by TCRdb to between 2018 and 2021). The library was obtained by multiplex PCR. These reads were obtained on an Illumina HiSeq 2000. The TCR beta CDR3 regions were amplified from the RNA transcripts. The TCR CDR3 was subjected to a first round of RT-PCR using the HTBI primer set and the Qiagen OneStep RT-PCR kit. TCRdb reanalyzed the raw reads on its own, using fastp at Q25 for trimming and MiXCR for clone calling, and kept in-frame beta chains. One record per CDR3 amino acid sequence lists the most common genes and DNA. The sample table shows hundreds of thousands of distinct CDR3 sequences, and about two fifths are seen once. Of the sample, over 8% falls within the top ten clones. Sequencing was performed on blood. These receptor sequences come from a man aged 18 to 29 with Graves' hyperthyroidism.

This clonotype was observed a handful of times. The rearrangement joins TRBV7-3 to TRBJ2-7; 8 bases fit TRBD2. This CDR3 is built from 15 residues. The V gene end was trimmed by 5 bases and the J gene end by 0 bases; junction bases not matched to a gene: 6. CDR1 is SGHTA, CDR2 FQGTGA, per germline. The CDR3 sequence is CASSLYSGTSYEQYF. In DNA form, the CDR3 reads TGTGCCAGCAGCCTGTATAGCGGGACCTCCTACGAGCAGTACTTC. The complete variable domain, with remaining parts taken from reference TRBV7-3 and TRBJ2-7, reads GAGVSQTPSNKVTEKGKYVELRCDPISGHTALYWYRQSLGQGPEFLIYFQGTGAADDSGLPNDRFFAVRPEGSVSTLKIQRTERGDSAVYLCASSLYSGTSYEQYFGPGTRLTVT.

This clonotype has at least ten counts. Here the CDR3 reads CASSELHSNTEAFF. The CDR3, as DNA: TGCGCCAGCAGTGAGCTTCACAGCAACACTGAAGCTTTCTTT. The chain recombines TRBV10-2 with TRBJ1-1; D gene uncertain. V lost 2 bases, J lost 2 bases, and 9 bases lay in between. There are 14 residues in the CDR3. The V gene's germline CDR1 is WSHSY and CDR2 SAAADI.

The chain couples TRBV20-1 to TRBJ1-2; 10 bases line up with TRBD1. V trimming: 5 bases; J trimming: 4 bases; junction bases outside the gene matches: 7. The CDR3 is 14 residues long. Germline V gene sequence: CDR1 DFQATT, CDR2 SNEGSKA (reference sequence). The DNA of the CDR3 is TGCAGTGCTCCGGGACAGGGGACCTTCTATGGCTACACCTTC. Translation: CSAPGQGTFYGYTF.

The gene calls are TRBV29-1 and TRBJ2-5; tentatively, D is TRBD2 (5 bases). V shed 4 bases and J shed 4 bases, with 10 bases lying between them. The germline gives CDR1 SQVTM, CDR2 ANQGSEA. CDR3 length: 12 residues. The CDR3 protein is CSVVGGPETQYF. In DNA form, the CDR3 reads TGCAGCGTTGTAGGAGGCCCAGAGACCCAGTACTTC. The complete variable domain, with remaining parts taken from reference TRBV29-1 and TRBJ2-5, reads SAVISQKPSRDICQRGTSLTIQCQVDSQVTMMFWYRQQPGQSLTLIATANQGSEATYESGFVIDKFPISRPNLTFSTLTVSNMSPEDSSIYLCSVVGGPETQYFGPGTRLLVL.

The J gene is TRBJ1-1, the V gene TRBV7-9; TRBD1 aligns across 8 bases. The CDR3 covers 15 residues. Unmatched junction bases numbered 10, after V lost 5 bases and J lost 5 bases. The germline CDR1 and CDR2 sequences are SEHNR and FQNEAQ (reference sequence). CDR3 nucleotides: TGTGCCAGCAGCGGCGGGACAGGATCAAGAACTGAAGCTTTCTTT. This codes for CASSGGTGSRTEAFF.

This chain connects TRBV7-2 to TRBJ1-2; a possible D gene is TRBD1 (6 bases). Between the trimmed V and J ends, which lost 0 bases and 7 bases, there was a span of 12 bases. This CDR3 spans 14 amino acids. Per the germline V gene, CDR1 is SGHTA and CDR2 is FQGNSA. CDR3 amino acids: CASSLAQGPFGYTF. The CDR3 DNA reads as TGTGCCAGCAGCTTAGCACAGGGACCGTTTGGCTACACCTTC.

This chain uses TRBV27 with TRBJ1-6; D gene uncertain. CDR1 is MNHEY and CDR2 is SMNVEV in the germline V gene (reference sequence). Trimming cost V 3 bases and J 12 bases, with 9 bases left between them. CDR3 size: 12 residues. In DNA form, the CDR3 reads TGTGCCAGCAGTTTCATCCGGGGACCCCTCCACTTT. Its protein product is CASSFIRGPLHF.

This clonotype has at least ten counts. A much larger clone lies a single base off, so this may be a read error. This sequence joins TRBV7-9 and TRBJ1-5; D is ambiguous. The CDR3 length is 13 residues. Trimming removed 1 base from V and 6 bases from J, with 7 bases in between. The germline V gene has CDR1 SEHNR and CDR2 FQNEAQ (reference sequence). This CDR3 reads CASSLGPSQPQHF. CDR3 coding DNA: TGTGCCAGCAGCTTAGGTCCCAGTCAGCCCCAGCATTTT.

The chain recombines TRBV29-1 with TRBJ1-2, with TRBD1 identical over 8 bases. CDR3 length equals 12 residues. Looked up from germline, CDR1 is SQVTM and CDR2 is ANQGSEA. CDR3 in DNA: TGCAGTTACTCGGAGCAGGGGGCCCTGGACACCTTC. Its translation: CSYSEQGALDTF.

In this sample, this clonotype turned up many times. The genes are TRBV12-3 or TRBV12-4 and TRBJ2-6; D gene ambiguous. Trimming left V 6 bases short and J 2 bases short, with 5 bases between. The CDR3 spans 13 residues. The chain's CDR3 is CASSDTGANVLTF. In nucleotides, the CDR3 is TGTGCCAGCAGCGATACTGGGGCCAACGTCCTGACTTTC.

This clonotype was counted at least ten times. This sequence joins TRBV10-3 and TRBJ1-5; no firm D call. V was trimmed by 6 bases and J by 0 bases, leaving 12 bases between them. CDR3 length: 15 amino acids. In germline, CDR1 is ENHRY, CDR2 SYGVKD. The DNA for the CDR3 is TGTGCCATCAGCCCGGTCCTTGATAGCAATCAGCCCCAGCATTTT. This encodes CAISPVLDSNQPQHF.

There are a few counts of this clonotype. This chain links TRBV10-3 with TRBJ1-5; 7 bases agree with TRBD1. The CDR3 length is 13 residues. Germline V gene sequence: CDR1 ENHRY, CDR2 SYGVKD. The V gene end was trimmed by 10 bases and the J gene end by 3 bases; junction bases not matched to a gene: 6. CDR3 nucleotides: TGTGCCACCGGGACAGCCCTCAATCAGCCCCAGCATTTT. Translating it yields CATGTALNQPQHF.

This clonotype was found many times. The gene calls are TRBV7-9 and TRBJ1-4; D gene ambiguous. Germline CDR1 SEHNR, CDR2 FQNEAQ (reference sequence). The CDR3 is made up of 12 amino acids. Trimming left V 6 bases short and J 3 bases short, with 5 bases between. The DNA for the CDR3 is TGTGCCAGCAGTCCCTCTAATGAAAAACTGTTTTTT. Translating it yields CASSPSNEKLFF.

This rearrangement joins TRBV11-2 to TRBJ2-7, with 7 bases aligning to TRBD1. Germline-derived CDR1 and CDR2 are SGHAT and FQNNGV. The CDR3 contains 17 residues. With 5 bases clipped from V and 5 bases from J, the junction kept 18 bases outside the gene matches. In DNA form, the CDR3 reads TGTGCCAGCAGCCGAAGGGGGCCCGAGACATCCTCTCACGAGCAGTACTTC. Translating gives CASSRRGPETSSHEQYF.

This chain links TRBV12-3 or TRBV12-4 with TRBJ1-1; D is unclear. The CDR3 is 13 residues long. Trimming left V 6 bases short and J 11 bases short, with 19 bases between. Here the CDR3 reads CASSLRAGDRAFF. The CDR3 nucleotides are TGTGCCAGCAGCCTCCGGGCCGGGGATCGGGCTTTCTTT.

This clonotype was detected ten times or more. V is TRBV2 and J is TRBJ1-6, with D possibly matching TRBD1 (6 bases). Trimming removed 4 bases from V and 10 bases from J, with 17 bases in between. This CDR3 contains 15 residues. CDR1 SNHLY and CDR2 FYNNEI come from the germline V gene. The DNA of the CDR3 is TGTGCCAGCAGTGGACGGCACGGGGGCCGGTCACCCCTCCACTTT. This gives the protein CASSGRHGGRSPLHF. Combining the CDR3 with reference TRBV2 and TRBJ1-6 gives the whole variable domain EPEVTQTPSHQVTQMGQEVILRCVPISNHLYFYWYRQILGQKVEFLVSFYNNEISEKSEIFDDQFSVERPDGSNFTLKIRSTKLEDSAMYFCASSGRHGGRSPLHFGNGTRLTVT.

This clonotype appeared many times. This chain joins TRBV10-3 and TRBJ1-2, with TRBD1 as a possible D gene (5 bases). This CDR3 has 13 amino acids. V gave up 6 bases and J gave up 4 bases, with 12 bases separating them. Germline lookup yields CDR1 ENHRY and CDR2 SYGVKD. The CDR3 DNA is TGTGCCATCAGCCGACCAGGGATCTATGGCTACACCTTC. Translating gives CAISRPGIYGYTF.

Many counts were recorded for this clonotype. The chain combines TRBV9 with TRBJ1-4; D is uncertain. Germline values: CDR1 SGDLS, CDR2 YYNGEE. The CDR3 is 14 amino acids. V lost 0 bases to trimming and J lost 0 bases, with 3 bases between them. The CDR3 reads CASSVGPTNEKLFF. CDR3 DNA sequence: TGTGCCAGCAGCGTAGGTCCAACTAATGAAAAACTGTTTTTT. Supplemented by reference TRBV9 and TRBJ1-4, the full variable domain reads DSGVTQTPKHLITATGQRVTLRCSPRSGDLSVYWYQQSLDQGLQFLIQYYNGEERAKGNILERFSAQQFPDLHSELNLSSLELGDSALYFCASSVGPTNEKLFFGSGTQLSVL.

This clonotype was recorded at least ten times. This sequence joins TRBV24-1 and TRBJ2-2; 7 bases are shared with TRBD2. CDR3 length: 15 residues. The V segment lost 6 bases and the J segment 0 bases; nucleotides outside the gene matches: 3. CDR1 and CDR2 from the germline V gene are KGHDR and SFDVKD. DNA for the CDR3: TGTGCCACCAGTCAAAGCGGGGCGAACACCGGGGAGCTGTTTTTT. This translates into CATSQSGANTGELFF.

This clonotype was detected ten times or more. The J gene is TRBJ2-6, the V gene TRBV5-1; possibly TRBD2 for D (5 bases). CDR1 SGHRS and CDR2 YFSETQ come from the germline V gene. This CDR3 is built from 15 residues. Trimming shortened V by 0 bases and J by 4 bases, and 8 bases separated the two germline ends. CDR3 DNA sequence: TGCGCCAGCAGCTTGGGGGAGTCCGGGGCCAACGTCCTGACTTTC. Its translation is CASSLGESGANVLTF.

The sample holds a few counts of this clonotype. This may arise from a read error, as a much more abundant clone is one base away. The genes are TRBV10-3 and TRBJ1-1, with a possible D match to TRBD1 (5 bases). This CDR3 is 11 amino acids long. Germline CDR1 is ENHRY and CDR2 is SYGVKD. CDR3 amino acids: CASSVGAEAFF. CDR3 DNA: TGTGCCAGCAGTGTAGGGGCTGAAGCTTTCTTT.

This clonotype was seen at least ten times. CDR3 nucleotide sequence: TGTGCCAGCAGCTTAATTGACAATTCACCCCTCCACTTT. It translates to CASSLIDNSPLHF. The chain joins TRBV7-9 to TRBJ1-6; D ambiguous. The CDR3 spans 13 residues. Germline CDR1 SEHNR, CDR2 FQNEAQ (reference sequence). Trimming cost V 2 bases and J 7 bases, with 6 bases left between them.